This T cell receptor (beta chain) is drawn from a study of blood T cell repertoires in COVID-19. Study in general: From T cells, B-cell-depleted T cells, or PBMCs came the material, which was cDNA or gDNA.

Trimming cost V 3 bases and J 4 bases, with 15 bases left between them. Germline assignment: CDR1 SNHLY and CDR2 FYNNEI. There are 16 residues in the CDR3. The data were produced by immunoSEQ multiplex PCR, yet TCRdb's version contains in-frame clones alone and is incomplete. The sample lists roughly 53,000 clones; roughly 90% were seen once. Input material: peripheral blood. J is TRBJ2-2 and V is TRBV2, with D unclear. The clonotype originates from a man aged 80 or over with acute or convalescent COVID-19. CDR3 in amino acids: CASSESPVAVTGELFF. CDR3 nucleotides: TGTGCCAGCAGTGAGAGTCCCGTAGCTGTCACCGGGGAGCTGTTTTTT.